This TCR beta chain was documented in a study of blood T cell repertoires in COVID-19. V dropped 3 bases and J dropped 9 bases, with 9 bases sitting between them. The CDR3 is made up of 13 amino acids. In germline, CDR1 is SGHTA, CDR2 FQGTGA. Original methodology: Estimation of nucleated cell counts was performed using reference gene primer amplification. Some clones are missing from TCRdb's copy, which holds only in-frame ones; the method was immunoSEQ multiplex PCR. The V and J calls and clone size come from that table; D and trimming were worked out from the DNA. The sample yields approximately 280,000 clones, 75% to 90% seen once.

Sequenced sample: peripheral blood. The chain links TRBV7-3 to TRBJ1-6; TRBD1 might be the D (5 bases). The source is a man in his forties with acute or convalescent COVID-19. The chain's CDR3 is CASSLEGISPLHF. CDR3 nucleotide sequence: TGTGCCAGCAGCTTGGAGGGGATTTCACCCCTCCACTTT.